This TCR beta chain was found in a study of T cell repertoires in cytomegalovirus infection. CDR3 size: 15 residues. Trimming left V 5 bases short and J 4 bases short, with 17 bases between. In germline, CDR1 is SEHNR, CDR2 FQNEAQ (reference sequence). The table lists this clonotype with a few counts. What it binds is not known. TCRdb used MiXCR to reprocess the reads, holding one entry per CDR3 protein. The sample holds approximately 910,000 distinct CDR3 sequences, less than 40% seen once. The sequencing here drew on cultured CD8+ T cells from PBMCs, taken from culture after CMV antigen stimulation. The chain has TRBV7-9 and TRBJ2-5; D unclear. The receptor was derived from a human donor in good health (CMV status not recorded). Some clones in this sample may be carry-over from other donors' samples. The CDR3 reads CASSPGWVSGETQYF. The CDR3 DNA is TGTGCCAGCAGCCCAGGTTGGGTATCGGGAGAGACCCAGTACTTC.